One sample yielded the 22 T cell receptor beta chains listed below, sequenced in a study of control samples from healthy donors and cancer patients (TCRdb year 2020). Library generation was performed with the immunoSEQ multiplex PCR assay. The table comes from immuneACCESS by way of TCRdb, which keeps in-frame sequences with V and J called. Part of the clones is missing from these tables; in studies checked, under half for an unresolved V gene and the rest for unknown reasons. Across this sample there are about 150,000 clones, with approximately 93% seen only once. The ten largest clones add up to approximately 5.7% of the sample. The sequenced material came from blood. The receptors were sampled from a man younger than 30 in good health.

The chain uses TRBV13 and TRBJ2-7, with TRBD1 identical over 7 bases. The junction had 6 bases not matched to a gene; V was cut back by 1 base and J by 0 bases. CDR1 and CDR2 from the germline V gene are PRHDT and FYEKMQ (reference sequence). The CDR3 length is 16 residues. The CDR3 DNA follows: TGTGCCAGCAGCTTAGACCGGGCAGGGGGCTCCTACGAGCAGTACTTC. Protein product: CASSLDRAGGSYEQYF.

V gene TRBV3-1 (or the pseudogene TRBV3-2) combines with J gene TRBJ2-2; 13 bases map to TRBD2. CDR3 size: 18 residues. Germline V lookup: CDR1 LGHDT, CDR2 YNNKEL (reference sequence). J was trimmed by 1 base and V by 2 bases; bases with no gene match: 4. CDR3 residues: CASSQFTSGGVNTGELFF. CDR3 sequence (DNA): TGTGCCAGCAGCCAATTTACTAGCGGGGGGGTGAACACCGGGGAGCTGTTTTTT.

The chain combines TRBV9 with TRBJ1-6, with D unresolved. Germline loops: CDR1 SGDLS, CDR2 YYNGEE. The CDR3 contains 12 residues. The V gene lost 2 bases and the J gene lost 7 bases, with 4 bases spanning the gap. CDR3 sequence: CASSVQNSPLHF. In DNA form, the CDR3 reads TGTGCCAGCAGCGTCCAAAATTCACCCCTCCACTTT.

This chain joins TRBV2 and TRBJ2-7, with D hard to call. The CDR3 has 11 residues. V lost 3 bases and J 5 bases, leaving 5 bases between the germline ends. Germline V lookup: CDR1 SNHLY, CDR2 FYNNEI. CDR3 residues: CASSDRNEQYF. The CDR3 bases are TGTGCCAGCAGTGACCGGAACGAGCAGTACTTC.

This clone was detected a few times. The V and J genes are TRBV4-2 and TRBJ2-5; the D is unclear. V was pared by 0 bases and J by 7 bases, with 12 bases between. CDR1 LGHNA and CDR2 YNFKEQ come from the germline V gene. The CDR3 is 14 amino acids. CDR3 loop: CASSQERTHGTQYF. The CDR3 DNA follows: TGTGCCAGCAGCCAAGAGAGGACCCACGGGACCCAGTACTTC.

This chain joins TRBV30 and TRBJ1-2; the D is unclear. CDR1 GTSNPN and CDR2 SVGIG come from the germline V gene (reference sequence). The CDR3 consists of 12 residues. Deletions cut 2 bases from V and 5 bases from J, with 9 bases between. This CDR3 is CAWSPTQYGYTF. The DNA of the CDR3 is TGTGCCTGGAGTCCTACCCAGTATGGCTACACCTTC.

The gene calls are TRBV7-9 and TRBJ1-1; D remains ambiguous. V lost 8 bases, J lost 4 bases, and 14 bases lay in between. Germline V gene sequence: CDR1 SEHNR, CDR2 FQNEAQ (reference sequence). This CDR3 has 13 amino acids. Here the CDR3 reads CASSTAQTTEAFF. CDR3 DNA: TGTGCCAGCTCAACGGCACAGACCACTGAAGCTTTCTTT.

In the case of this clone: Other DNA sequences in this sample translate to the same CDR3. The chain recombines TRBV5-4 with TRBJ1-1, with unresolved D. The CDR3 totals 14 residues. CDR1 is SGHNT and CDR2 is YYREEE in the germline V gene (reference sequence). V lost 4 bases, J lost 0 bases, and 10 bases lay in between. This CDR3 is CASSRRGLNTEAFF. CDR3 nucleotide sequence: TGTGCCAGCAGCCGGAGAGGGTTGAACACTGAAGCTTTCTTT.

The chain couples TRBV10-1 to TRBJ2-7; possibly TRBD1 for D (6 bases). V was shortened by 6 bases and J by 4 bases, with 22 bases between the two germline ends. CDR1 and CDR2 (germline): WNHNN, SYGVQD (reference sequence). The CDR3 extends over 16 amino acids. The CDR3 DNA is TGCGCCAGCAGCAAACTAACAGGGAAAGGGCAATACGAGCAGTACTTC. Translated: CASSKLTGKGQYEQYF.

J is TRBJ1-1 and V is TRBV10-3; 8 bases line up with TRBD1. J was trimmed by 7 bases and V by 6 bases; bases with no gene match: 22. Looked up from germline, CDR1 is ENHRY and CDR2 is SYGVKD. This CDR3 is 18 amino acids long. Here the CDR3 reads CAISSRTGSMVGVGEAFF. The DNA for the CDR3 is TGTGCCATCAGCAGTAGGACAGGGAGCATGGTGGGTGTGGGTGAAGCTTTCTTT.

The V and J genes are TRBV7-9 and TRBJ2-3, with D possibly matching TRBD2 (5 bases). This CDR3 spans 14 amino acids. Germline CDR1 and CDR2: SEHNR and FQNEAQ (reference sequence). Trimming pared 6 bases from V and 2 bases from J, leaving 12 bases between. CDR3 sequence (DNA): TGTGCCAGCAGTTTACTAGGTTTCACAGATACGCAGTATTTT. This translates into CASSLLGFTDTQYF.

This clone has just one count. The V gene is TRBV3-1 (or the pseudogene TRBV3-2), the J gene TRBJ1-2, with 10 positions matching TRBD1. The CDR3 spans 13 residues. Germline lookup yields CDR1 LGHDT and CDR2 YNNKEL (reference sequence). With V trimmed by 4 bases and J by 7 bases, 3 bases remained unmatched. CDR3 nucleotides: TGTGCCAGCAGCCCGGACAGGGGGAGTGGCTACACCTTC. It codes for CASSPDRGSGYTF.

The chain recombines TRBV6-5 with TRBJ1-4; D is undetermined. V was shortened by 2 bases and J by 1 base, with 8 bases between the two germline ends. CDR1 MNHEY and CDR2 SVGAGI come from the germline V gene. The CDR3 spans 15 residues. This CDR3 is CASSYDAGTNEKLFF. CDR3 sequence (DNA): TGTGCCAGCAGTTACGATGCAGGAACTAATGAAAAACTGTTTTTT.

The chain carries TRBV7-9 and TRBJ1-4, with D maybe TRBD1 (5 bases). CDR3 length: 16 amino acids. The V gene's germline CDR1 is SEHNR and CDR2 FQNEAQ (reference sequence). V gave up 2 bases and J gave up 4 bases, with 14 bases separating them. The CDR3 bases are TGTGCCAGCAGCTTAATTCTAGGGCAGGGTAATGAAAAACTGTTTTTT. This gives the protein CASSLILGQGNEKLFF.

V usage is TRBV4-2 and J usage is TRBJ2-1; D is unclear. Germline CDR1 reads LGHNA; CDR2 reads YNFKEQ. V was clipped by 1 base and J by 4 bases, with 14 bases between them. CDR3 length equals 16 residues. The CDR3 loop reads CASSQVSGELYNEQFF. In DNA, the CDR3 is TGTGCCAGCAGCCAAGTTTCAGGAGAACTATACAATGAGCAGTTCTTC.

The genes are TRBV5-6 and TRBJ2-7; TRBD2 might be the D (5 bases). The V gene's germline CDR1 is SGHDT and CDR2 YYEEEE. The germline V and J ends were trimmed by 4 bases and 4 bases, with 18 bases remaining between them. This CDR3 is 15 amino acids long. The CDR3 DNA reads as TGTGCCAGCAGCCCCTTGGGCCCGGGCGGGTACGAGCAGTACTTC. It yields the protein CASSPLGPGGYEQYF.

The rearrangement joins TRBV9 to TRBJ1-1; D call uncertain. There are 13 residues in the CDR3. The germline V gene encodes CDR1 SGDLS and CDR2 YYNGEE. Trimming pared 1 base from V and 4 bases from J, leaving 8 bases between. The CDR3 region is CASSVNGFTEAFF. Here the CDR3 DNA reads TGTGCCAGCAGCGTAAACGGTTTCACTGAAGCTTTCTTT.

The V and J genes are TRBV12-3 or TRBV12-4 and TRBJ2-3; D gene unclear. The CDR3 has 12 amino acids. V was shortened by 6 bases and J by 4 bases, with 8 bases between the two germline ends. In DNA form, the CDR3 reads TGTGCCAGCAGCCGTACCCCAGATACGCAGTATTTT. Amino acids: CASSRTPDTQYF.

This chain joins TRBV5-1 and TRBJ2-3, with TRBD2 identical over 7 bases. CDR1 is SGHRS, CDR2 YFSETQ, per germline. After removal of 4 bases from V and 5 bases from J, the junction contained 13 bases not matched to a gene. CDR3 length: 16 amino acids. The CDR3 DNA is TGCGCCAGCAGCCCCGTTTCGGCGGGAGTGGGAGATACGCAGTATTTT. Protein: CASSPVSAGVGDTQYF.

V usage is TRBV9 and J usage is TRBJ2-3; D is undetermined. CDR3 length: 13 amino acids. The V end was cut by 3 bases, the J end by 7 bases, with 12 bases between. Germline CDR1 reads SGDLS; CDR2 reads YYNGEE. CDR3 sequence reads: CASSGGIPNTQYF. The DNA of the CDR3 is TGTGCCAGCAGCGGAGGCATACCAAATACGCAGTATTTT.

The genes are TRBV28 and TRBJ2-3; 8 bases fit TRBD2. Germline CDR1 reads MDHEN; CDR2 reads SYDVKM. V dropped 5 bases and J dropped 0; count of bases not matched to a gene: 10. The CDR3 has 17 amino acids. Here the CDR3 DNA reads TGTGCCAGCAGTACGCTACTAGCGGTATCTAGCACAGATACGCAGTATTTT. It codes for CASSTLLAVSSTDTQYF.

In its sample, this clone was seen once. The chain links TRBV6-5 to TRBJ2-3; D unclear. The germline CDR1 and CDR2 sequences are MNHEY and SVGAGI. With 8 bases removed from V and 2 bases from J, the gap between germline ends came to 11 bases. The CDR3 runs to 13 residues. The CDR3 nucleotides read TGTGCCAGCTTCCAGGCCACCACAGATACGCAGTATTTT. Translation gives CASFQATTDTQYF.